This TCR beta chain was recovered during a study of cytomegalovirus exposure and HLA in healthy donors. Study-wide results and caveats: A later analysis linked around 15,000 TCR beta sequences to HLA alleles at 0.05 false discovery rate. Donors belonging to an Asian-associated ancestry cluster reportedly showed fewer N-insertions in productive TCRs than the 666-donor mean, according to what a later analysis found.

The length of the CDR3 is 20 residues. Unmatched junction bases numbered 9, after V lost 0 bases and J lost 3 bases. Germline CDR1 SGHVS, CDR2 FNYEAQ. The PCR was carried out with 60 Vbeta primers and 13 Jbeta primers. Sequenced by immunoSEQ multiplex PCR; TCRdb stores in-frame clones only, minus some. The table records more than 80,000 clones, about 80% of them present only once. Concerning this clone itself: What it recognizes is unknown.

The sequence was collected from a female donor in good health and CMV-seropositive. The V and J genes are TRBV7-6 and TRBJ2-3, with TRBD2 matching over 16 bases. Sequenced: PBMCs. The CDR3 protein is CASSLASIPGLAGGTDTQYF. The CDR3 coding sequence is TGTGCCAGCAGCTTAGCGTCCATACCGGGACTAGCGGGGGGGACAGATACGCAGTATTTT.